One sample yielded the 24 T cell receptor beta chains listed below, sequenced in a study of Ad26.COV2.S vaccination and SARS-CoV-2 variants. This table comes from immunoSEQ multiplex PCR, and its TCRdb copy is limited to in-frame clones, with some not included. The sample holds about 480,000 clones, around 88% seen once. Regarding treatment: 15 to 20 received Ad26.COV2.S at low or high dose, single or two shots; several received placebo; per-sample allocation not given. Material that was analyzed had been drawn on day 63 after the first vaccine or placebo injection. Material: peripheral blood, obtained in a trial of Ad26.COV2.S vaccine versus placebo. The receptors derive from a person aged 18 to 65 who received the Ad26.COV2.S COVID-19 vaccine or a placebo.

The chain recombines TRBV20-1 with TRBJ1-5; maybe TRBD1 (5 bases). Trimming left V 3 bases short and J 6 bases short, with 12 bases between. The CDR3 has 13 amino acids. Looked up from germline, CDR1 is DFQATT and CDR2 is SNEGSKA (reference sequence). CDR3 protein: CSASQGGSQPQHF. For the CDR3, the DNA is TGCAGTGCTAGTCAGGGAGGGAGTCAGCCCCAGCATTTT.

The table lists this clone with a few counts. The chain joins TRBV19 to TRBJ1-6, with TRBD1 matching 10 bases. V dropped 9 bases and J dropped 8; count of bases not matched to a gene: 4. This CDR3 is 13 amino acids long. In germline, CDR1 is LNHDA, CDR2 SQIVND (reference sequence). The CDR3 region has the DNA TGTGCCAGCCGGGACAGGGGTGATTCACCCCTCCACTTT. Amino acids: CASRDRGDSPLHF. Combining the CDR3 with reference TRBV19 and TRBJ1-6 gives the whole variable domain DGGITQSPKYLFRKEGQNVTLSCEQNLNHDAMYWYRQDPGQGLRLIYYSQIVNDFQKGDIAEGYSVSREKKESFPLTVTSAQKNPTAFYLCASRDRGDSPLHFGNGTRLTVT.

The gene calls are TRBV4-1 and TRBJ1-2; D is ambiguous. V lost 4 bases and J lost 3, with 21 bases in between. The CDR3 contains 17 residues. Germline-derived CDR1 and CDR2 are MGHRA and YSYEKL. This CDR3 reads CASSRAGGGGDYYGYTF. The CDR3 bases are TGCGCCAGCAGCCGAGCGGGCGGCGGCGGGGATTACTATGGCTACACCTTC.

The CDR3 DNA follows: TGTGCCAGCAGCTTTCTGACAGGGAGTAAACTGTTTTTT. Its translation: CASSFLTGSKLFF. This chain links TRBV5-6 with TRBJ1-4; 7 bases fit TRBD1. V lost 2 bases, J lost 11 bases, and 6 bases stayed unmatched. The V gene's germline CDR1 is SGHDT and CDR2 YYEEEE. The CDR3 contains 13 residues.

Only one count was recorded for this clone. The chain uses TRBV6-6 and TRBJ1-1; 10 bases match TRBD1. V shed 7 bases and J 6 bases; nucleotides not matched to a gene: 8. The length of the CDR3 is 14 residues. CDR1 MNHNY and CDR2 SVGAGI come from the germline V gene (reference sequence). DNA for the CDR3: TGTGCCAGCACCGTCGACAGGGGGCTCTCTGAAGCTTTCTTT. Its translation is CASTVDRGLSEAFF.

This sequence joins TRBV7-8 and TRBJ2-3; D may be TRBD2 (6 bases). The V gene's germline CDR1 is SGHVS and CDR2 FQNEAQ. Trimming took off 1 base at V and 1 base at J, with 12 bases between the two ends. This CDR3 region has 16 residues. CDR3 in DNA: TGTGCCAGCAGCTTAGACGGGAGCTGGGGCACAGATACGCAGTATTTT. Protein sequence: CASSLDGSWGTDTQYF.

This sequence joins TRBV6-2 or TRBV6-3 and TRBJ2-3; 8 bases line up with TRBD1. J lost 2 bases, V lost 5 bases, and 3 bases had no gene match. The CDR3 runs 14 residues. Germline V CDR1 and CDR2: MNHEY, SVGEGT. In DNA, the CDR3 is TGTGCCAGCAGTCGGACAGGGATCACAGATACGCAGTATTTT. It encodes CASSRTGITDTQYF.

V and J are TRBV9 and TRBJ2-5, with 9 nucleotides matching TRBD2. This CDR3 comprises 16 residues. V lost 4 bases to trimming and J lost 5 bases; unmatched junction nucleotides: 12. From germline, CDR1 is SGDLS and CDR2 YYNGEE. The CDR3 DNA reads TGTGCCAGCAGCCGACCTTCAGCGGGAGGAGGGGAGACCCAGTACTTC. Its translation: CASSRPSAGGGETQYF.

The chain employs TRBV5-1 and TRBJ2-7; no clear D. The CDR3 length is 14 residues. Deletions cut 1 base from V and 0 bases from J, with 8 bases between. The germline V gene has CDR1 SGHRS and CDR2 YFSETQ. DNA of the CDR3: TGCGCCAGCAGCTTGCGAATGAACTCCTACGAGCAGTACTTC. It specifies CASSLRMNSYEQYF.

This chain connects TRBV12-3 or TRBV12-4 to TRBJ2-7; D not certain. V shed 6 bases and J shed 5 bases, with 8 bases lying between them. The CDR3 covers 11 residues. The CDR3 bases are TGTGCCAGCAGGTTAAGCAACGAGCAGTACTTC. It yields the protein CASRLSNEQYF.

The chain uses TRBV30 and TRBJ1-1; D might be TRBD1 (6 bases). CDR1 and CDR2 (germline): GTSNPN, SVGIG (reference sequence). V dropped 2 bases and J dropped 12 bases, with 13 bases sitting between them. There are 11 residues in the CDR3. CDR3 nucleotide sequence: TGTGCCTGGAGTCCGGGACACGGAACTTTCTTT. Translating it yields CAWSPGHGTFF.

In its sample, this clone was seen once. The rearrangement uses TRBV28 and TRBJ1-2, with a weak D call TRBD1 (6 bases). The CDR3 is 15 amino acids. The germline gives CDR1 MDHEN, CDR2 SYDVKM. Trimming left V 6 bases short and J 3 bases short, with 17 bases between. The chain's CDR3 is CASREARGGDYGYTF. CDR3 nucleotides: TGTGCCAGCAGAGAGGCGCGAGGGGGGGACTATGGCTACACCTTC.

CDR3 region: CASSPARGQPQHF. The CDR3 nucleotides read TGTGCCAGTAGTCCCGCCAGGGGCCAGCCCCAGCATTTT. V is TRBV19 and J is TRBJ1-5; D may be TRBD1 (6 bases). Germline CDR1 and CDR2: LNHDA and SQIVND (reference sequence). V was shortened by 5 bases and J by 7 bases, with 12 bases between the two germline ends. The CDR3 is 13 residues long.

The V gene is TRBV28, the J gene TRBJ1-1; no firm D call. Germline V gives CDR1 MDHEN, CDR2 SYDVKM. Trimming took 4 bases from V and 8 from J, leaving 8 bases between them. This CDR3 region has 11 residues. For the CDR3, the DNA is TGTGCCAGCAGTTCGTCAACCGAAGCTTTCTTT. It yields the protein CASSSSTEAFF.

This clone was counted a few times. At the DNA level, this CDR3 is encoded by other sequences in the same sample as well. The chain uses TRBV4-3 and TRBJ2-1, with D possibly called TRBD1 or TRBD2 (5 bases each). The germline gives CDR1 LGHNA, CDR2 YSLEER. V lost 1 base, J lost 8 bases, and 12 bases lay in between. CDR3 length: 14 amino acids. The CDR3 nucleotides read TGCGCCAGCAGCCAAGGGGGGTTAGGGGATGAGCAGTTCTTC. It encodes CASSQGGLGDEQFF.

The rearrangement uses TRBV11-2 and TRBJ1-1; D call uncertain. The ends were cut back, 0 bases at V and 1 base at J, with 6 bases in the middle. Per germline, CDR1 SGHAT and CDR2 FQNNGV. The CDR3 extends over 14 amino acids. The CDR3 bases are TGTGCCAGCAGCTTAGATCTACAGAACACTGAAGCTTTCTTT. Translating it yields CASSLDLQNTEAFF.

This clone came up many times. The identical CDR3 is also encoded by other nucleotide sequences in the sample. The J gene is TRBJ2-3, the V gene TRBV2; tentative D call: TRBD2 (6 bases). Germline CDR1 is SNHLY and CDR2 is FYNNEI. This CDR3 is built from 13 residues. V dropped 5 bases and J dropped 1 base, with 7 bases sitting between them. The DNA of the CDR3 is TGTGCCAGCAGTTTAGCGGGCACAGATACGCAGTATTTT. This gives the protein CASSLAGTDTQYF.

This clone was seen just once. The gene calls are TRBV6-5 and TRBJ2-1, with a possible D match to TRBD1 (6 bases). In germline, CDR1 is MNHEY, CDR2 SVGAGI. This CDR3 contains 11 residues. The ends were cut back, 6 bases at V and 8 bases at J, with 8 bases in the middle. The CDR3 reads CASRSGDEQFF. The CDR3 DNA is TGTGCCAGCAGATCAGGGGATGAGCAGTTCTTC.

This clone was seen only once. This chain joins TRBV10-3 and TRBJ1-5, with 10 bases that match TRBD1. The CDR3 is 14 residues long. V dropped 11 bases and J dropped 2; count of bases not matched to a gene: 6. The V gene's germline CDR1 is ENHRY and CDR2 SYGVKD. The chain's CDR3 is CAGGDRGRNQPQHF. CDR3 coding DNA: TGTGCCGGGGGGGACAGGGGACGCAATCAGCCCCAGCATTTT.

This chain uses TRBV27 with TRBJ1-1; D unresolved. The CDR3 consists of 13 residues. V was trimmed by 6 bases and J by 0 bases, leaving 8 bases between them. Germline V gene lookup returns CDR1 MNHEY and CDR2 SMNVEV (reference sequence). CDR3 nucleotide sequence: TGTGCCAGCAGGATAGGAATGAACACTGAAGCTTTCTTT. It yields the protein CASRIGMNTEAFF.

The V and J genes are TRBV24-1 and TRBJ1-1; weak D call: TRBD1 (6 bases). The CDR3 totals 13 residues. V lost 5 bases and J 4 bases, leaving 10 bases between the germline ends. Germline V gives CDR1 KGHDR, CDR2 SFDVKD. The CDR3 bases are TGTGCCACCAGTGGAGGGGGGACCACTGAAGCTTTCTTT. It is translated as CATSGGGTTEAFF.

With respect to this clone: At the DNA level, this CDR3 is encoded by other sequences in the same sample as well. The rearrangement links TRBV30 to TRBJ1-5; possibly TRBD1 for D (6 bases). Trimming shortened V by 0 bases and J by 5 bases, and 8 bases separated the two germline ends. The germline CDR1 and CDR2 sequences are GTSNPN and SVGIG (reference sequence). CDR3 length: 13 amino acids. CDR3 protein: CAWSVGADQPQHF. CDR3 DNA sequence: TGTGCCTGGAGTGTGGGGGCGGATCAGCCCCAGCATTTT.

The chain is built from TRBV9 and TRBJ2-5, with D possibly being TRBD1 or TRBD2 (5 bases each). CDR3 length equals 16 residues. Deletions cut 4 bases from V and 5 bases from J, with 21 bases between. Germline loops: CDR1 SGDLS, CDR2 YYNGEE. CDR3 sequence: CASSTGTASHGETQYF. DNA of the CDR3: TGTGCCAGCAGCACCGGGACCGCATCCCATGGTGAGACCCAGTACTTC.

The rearrangement uses TRBV7-9 and TRBJ2-7; D gene ambiguous. Deletions cut 5 bases from V and 5 bases from J, with 19 bases between. CDR3 size: 15 residues. Germline CDR1 reads SEHNR; CDR2 reads FQNEAQ (reference sequence). In DNA form, the CDR3 reads TGTGCCAGCAGCCAAACCCAGTATCCACGCGACGAGCAGTACTTC. This encodes CASSQTQYPRDEQYF.